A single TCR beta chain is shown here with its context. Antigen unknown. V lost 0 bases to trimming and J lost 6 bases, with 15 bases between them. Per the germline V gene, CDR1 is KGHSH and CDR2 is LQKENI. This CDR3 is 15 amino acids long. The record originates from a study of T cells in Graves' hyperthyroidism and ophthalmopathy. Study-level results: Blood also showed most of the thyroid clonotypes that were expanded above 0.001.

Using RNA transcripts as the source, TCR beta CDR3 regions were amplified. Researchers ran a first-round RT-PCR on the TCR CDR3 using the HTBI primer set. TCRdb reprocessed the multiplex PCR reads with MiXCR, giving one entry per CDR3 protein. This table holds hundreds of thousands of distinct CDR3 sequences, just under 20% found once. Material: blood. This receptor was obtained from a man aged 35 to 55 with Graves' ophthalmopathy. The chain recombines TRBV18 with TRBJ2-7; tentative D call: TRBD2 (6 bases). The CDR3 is CASSPPTGEAGEQYF. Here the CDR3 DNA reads TGTGCCAGCTCACCACCGACGGGGGAGGCGGGCGAGCAGTACTTC.